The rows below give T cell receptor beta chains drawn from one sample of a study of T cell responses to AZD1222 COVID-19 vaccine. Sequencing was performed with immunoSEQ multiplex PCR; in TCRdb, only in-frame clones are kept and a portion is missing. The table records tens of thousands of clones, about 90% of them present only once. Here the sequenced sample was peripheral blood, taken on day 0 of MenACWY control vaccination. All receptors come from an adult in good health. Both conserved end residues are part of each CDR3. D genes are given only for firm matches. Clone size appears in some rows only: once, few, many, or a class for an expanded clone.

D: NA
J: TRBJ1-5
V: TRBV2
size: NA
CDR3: CASSESQPEPQHF
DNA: TGTGCCAGCAGTGAGAGCCAGCCAGAGCCCCAGCATTTT

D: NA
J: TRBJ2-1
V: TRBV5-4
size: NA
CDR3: CASSRGTGEEGQFF
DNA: TGTGCCAGCAGCAGGGGGACCGGGGAGGAGGGACAGTTCTTC

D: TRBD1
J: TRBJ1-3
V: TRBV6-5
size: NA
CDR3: CASRTGTSSGNTIYF
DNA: TGTGCCAGCCGGACAGGCACCAGCTCTGGAAACACCATATATTTT

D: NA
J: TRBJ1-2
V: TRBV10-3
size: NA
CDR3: CAISGTENYGYTF
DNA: TGTGCCATCAGTGGGACAGAGAACTATGGCTACACCTTC

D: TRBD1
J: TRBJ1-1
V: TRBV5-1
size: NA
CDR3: CASSSKDRGGNTEAFF
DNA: TGCGCCAGCAGCAGCAAAGACAGGGGCGGGAACACTGAAGCTTTCTTT

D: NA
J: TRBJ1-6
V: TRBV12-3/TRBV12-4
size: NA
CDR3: CASSPARSPLHF
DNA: TGTGCCAGCAGTCCCGCGAGATCACCCCTCCACTTT

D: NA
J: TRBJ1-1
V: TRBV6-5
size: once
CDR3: CASSLSIWTVKAFF
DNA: TGTGCCAGCAGTCTGTCGATATGGACAGTTAAAGCTTTCTTT

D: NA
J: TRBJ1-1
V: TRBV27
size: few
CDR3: CASSLGQHTEAFF
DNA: TGTGCCAGCAGCTTAGGACAACACACTGAAGCTTTCTTT

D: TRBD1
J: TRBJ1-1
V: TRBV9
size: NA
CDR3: CASSETGSFTEAFF
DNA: TGTGCCAGCAGCGAGACAGGGTCCTTCACTGAAGCTTTCTTT

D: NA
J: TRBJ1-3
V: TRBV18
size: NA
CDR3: CASSSVGAGNTIYF
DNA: TGTGCCAGCTCCTCCGTGGGCGCTGGAAACACCATATATTTT